The sequence of this T cell receptor beta chain was determined in a study of cytotoxic CD8 clonotypes in ibrutinib-treated CLL. Study-level results: Public clonotypes occurred uncommonly; on treatment, they contracted or remained stable.

A word on this clone: Its antigen is as yet unknown.

The protocol was immunoSEQ multiplex PCR, while the TCRdb copy is restricted to in-frame clones and leaves out a portion. The data show over 120,000 clones, 76% seen once. The material sequenced was PBMCs, taken after 24 months of ibrutinib treatment. The receptor was derived from a human donor with chronic lymphocytic leukemia.

CDR3 nucleotide sequence: TGTGCCAGCAGCCGACTGCTCCCGGGGGAGCAGTACTTC. Amino acid sequence: CASSRLLPGEQYF. This rearrangement joins TRBV7-9 to TRBJ2-7, with a weak D call TRBD2 (5 bases). Trimming left V 5 bases short and J 7 bases short, with 15 bases between. Germline CDR1 SEHNR, CDR2 FQNEAQ (reference sequence). This CDR3 spans 13 amino acids.